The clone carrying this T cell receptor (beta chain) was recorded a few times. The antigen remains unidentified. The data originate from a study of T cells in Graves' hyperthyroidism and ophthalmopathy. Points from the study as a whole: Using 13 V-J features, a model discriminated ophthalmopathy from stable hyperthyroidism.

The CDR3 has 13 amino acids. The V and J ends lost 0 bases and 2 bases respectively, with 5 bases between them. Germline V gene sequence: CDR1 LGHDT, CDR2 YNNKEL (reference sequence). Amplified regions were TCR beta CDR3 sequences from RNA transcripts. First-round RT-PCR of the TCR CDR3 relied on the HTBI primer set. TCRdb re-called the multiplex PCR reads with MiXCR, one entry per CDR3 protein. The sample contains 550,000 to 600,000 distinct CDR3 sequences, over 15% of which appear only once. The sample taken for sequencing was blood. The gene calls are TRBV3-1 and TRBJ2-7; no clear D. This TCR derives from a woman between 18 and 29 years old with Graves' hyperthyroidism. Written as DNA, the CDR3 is TGTGCCAGCAGCCAAGAGTGGCCCTACGAGCAGTACTTC. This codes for CASSQEWPYEQYF.